This T cell receptor beta chain derives from a study of control samples from healthy donors and cancer patients. Germline assignment: CDR1 LNHDA and CDR2 SQIVND (reference sequence). The ends lost 1 base at V and 7 bases at J; junction bases unmatched: 5. This CDR3 region has 14 residues. The method was immunoSEQ multiplex PCR; TCRdb's version includes in-frame clones alone and lacks a portion of them. This sample has roughly 180,000 clones, with around 92% found just once. The sequencing sample was made of blood. This receptor was identified in a middle-aged woman in good health. This sequence joins TRBV19 and TRBJ1-2; 8 bases match TRBD1. Here the CDR3 DNA reads TGTGCCAGTAGTATAGGGACAGGGTTTGGTGGCTACACCTTC. As protein: CASSIGTGFGGYTF.